This TCR beta chain originates from a study of Tregs in tolerant kidney transplant recipients. Sequencing used immunoSEQ multiplex PCR; TCRdb keeps in-frame clones, though not all of them. The sample carries 40,000 to 50,000 clones, 91% recorded once. V was shortened by 1 base and J by 2 bases, with 13 bases between the two germline ends. CDR1 and CDR2 from the germline V gene are SGHTA and FQGNSA. This CDR3 spans 16 amino acids. This sequence was found in a human donor in good health. Sequenced input: Tregs from blood. The chain recombines TRBV7-2 with TRBJ2-3; D may be TRBD2 (5 bases). The CDR3 nucleotides read TGTGCCAGCAGCTTAGGGGTCGGGGTCTCCACAGATACGCAGTATTTT. Translating it yields CASSLGVGVSTDTQYF.